This T cell receptor beta chain was documented in a study of read filtering for tumor transcriptome and immune sequencing. Background on the study: Patients were about 17 male and approximately 14 female, mean age 65.9 years, range about 47 to 85. After DNase treatment, RNA was made into whole-transcriptome libraries.

The CDR3 is 13 residues long. Trimming stripped 0 bases from V and 6 bases from J, with 9 bases between. The germline CDR1 and CDR2 sequences are SGHDT and YYEEEE. There are many counts of this clonotype. Its antigen is unidentified. The library was built from roughly 400 ng RNA with molecular barcoded adaptors for alpha/delta and beta/gamma chains. Each CDR3 protein gets one entry after TCRdb re-called the reads with MiXCR. The sample lists fewer than 150,000 distinct CDR3 sequences, 10% to 15% seen once, with around 10% in the top ten. The study's findings and limits: Roughly 82% of IR-seq clonotypes had a single read, yet these held about 3.5% of reads. RNA-seq captured clonotypes less deeply and reliably than IR-seq.

The clonotype comes from a donor aged 40 or older with multiple myeloma. Sequenced sample: a population of CD138-negative cells sorted from bone marrow. The chain joins TRBV5-6 to TRBJ2-5; D is uncertain. CDR3 coding DNA: TGTGCCAGCAGCTTGGTCAGCATGAAGACCCAGTACTTC. Protein sequence: CASSLVSMKTQYF.